The 9 T cell receptor beta chains in this list originate from one sample, sequenced in a study of blood T cell repertoires in COVID-19. Measured with immunoSEQ multiplex PCR; TCRdb has only the in-frame clones, and not every one. The sample records about 83,000 clones, around nine tenths being singletons. Input material: peripheral blood. These receptors were obtained from a man older than 75 with active or convalescent COVID-19.

This chain uses TRBV3-1 (or the pseudogene TRBV3-2) with TRBJ2-7; 9 bases are shared with TRBD2. The CDR3 is 14 amino acids. V trimming: 3 bases; J trimming: 5 bases; junction bases outside the gene matches: 5. Looked up from germline, CDR1 is LGHDT and CDR2 is YNNKEL (reference sequence). CDR3 amino acids: CASSHGGRGDEQYV. Here the CDR3 DNA reads TGTGCCAGCAGCCATGGCGGGAGGGGAGACGAGCAGTACGTC.

The rearrangement links TRBV7-9 to TRBJ2-3, with a possible D match to TRBD2 (5 bases). The CDR3 length is 14 residues. V was shortened by 5 bases and J by 2 bases, with 11 bases between the two germline ends. CDR1 SEHNR and CDR2 FQNEAQ come from the germline V gene (reference sequence). DNA of the CDR3: TGTGCCAGCAGCCCGAACGGGGTCACAGATACGCAGTATTTT. Translation: CASSPNGVTDTQYF. Filled out from reference TRBV7-9 and TRBJ2-3, the complete variable domain reads DTGVSQNPRHKITKRGQNVTFRCDPISEHNRLYWYRQTLGQGPEFLTYFQNEAQLEKSRLLSDRFSAERPKGSFSTLEIQRTEQGDSAMYLCASSPNGVTDTQYFGPGTRLTVL.

The rearrangement links TRBV5-4 to TRBJ2-7; D might be TRBD2 (5 bases). The V end lost 0 bases, the J end lost 0 bases, and 10 bases lay between the germline ends. The length of the CDR3 is 15 residues. Germline V gene data show CDR1 as SGHNT and CDR2 as YYREEE (reference sequence). The CDR3 is CASSLGRGSSYEQYV. For the CDR3, the DNA is TGTGCCAGCAGCTTGGGCCGGGGTAGCTCCTACGAGCAGTACGTC.

This chain links TRBV6-6 with TRBJ1-1; D is unresolved. The CDR3 covers 13 residues. V lost 8 bases and J 1 base, leaving 11 bases between the germline ends. The germline V gene encodes CDR1 MNHNY and CDR2 SVGAGI (reference sequence). CDR3 loop: CASGEGGNTEAFF. The CDR3 DNA reads as TGTGCCAGCGGGGAGGGAGGGAACACTGAAGCTTTCTTT.

The chain recombines TRBV6-5 with TRBJ1-2; 11 positions agree with TRBD1. This CDR3 comprises 13 residues. The germline gives CDR1 MNHEY, CDR2 SVGAGI. The V and J ends lost 6 bases and 6 bases, in that order; junction bases with no gene match: 3. Written as DNA, the CDR3 is TGTGCCAGCAGCGGGACAGGGGGAAATGGCTACACCTTC. Translating gives CASSGTGGNGYTF.

CDR3 protein: CASRGTSGSYEQYV. The CDR3, as DNA: TGTGCCAGCAGAGGGACTAGCGGCTCCTACGAGCAGTACGTC. The chain is built from TRBV27 and TRBJ2-7; 11 bases align to TRBD2. V trimming: 6 bases; J trimming: 0 bases; junction bases outside the gene matches: 1. The CDR3 extends over 14 amino acids. Germline V gene sequence: CDR1 MNHEY, CDR2 SMNVEV (reference sequence).

This clone was observed a single time. The CDR3 loop is CASSIQGQGRNTIYF. CDR3 coding DNA: TGTGCCAGTAGTATTCAAGGGCAGGGGAGAAACACCATATATTTT. The rearrangement joins TRBV19 to TRBJ1-3, with a weak D call TRBD1 (6 bases). In germline, CDR1 is LNHDA, CDR2 SQIVND (reference sequence). V lost 3 bases to trimming and J lost 5 bases, with 14 bases between them. The CDR3 length is 15 residues.

This chain's CDR3 is CASSRGNSNQPQHF. CDR3 sequence (DNA): TGTGCCAGTAGTCGGGGGAATAGCAATCAGCCCCAGCATTTT. This chain links TRBV19 with TRBJ1-5; possibly TRBD1 for D (5 bases). V lost 5 bases to trimming and J lost 0 bases, with 8 bases between them. This CDR3 spans 14 amino acids. Germline loops: CDR1 LNHDA, CDR2 SQIVND (reference sequence).

The chain has TRBV27 and TRBJ2-1; no definite D call. This CDR3 spans 11 amino acids. V was shortened by 6 bases and J by 7 bases, with 7 bases between the two germline ends. The germline V gene has CDR1 MNHEY and CDR2 SMNVEV (reference sequence). CDR3 amino acids: CASRSVNEQFF. The CDR3 coding sequence is TGTGCCAGCAGGTCCGTTAATGAGCAGTTCTTC.